The entry below gives a single TCR beta chain sequence along with its context. What it binds is unknown. Here immunoSEQ multiplex PCR was the method, and the copy in TCRdb shows in-frame clones only, minus some. Among 70,000 to 95,000 clones listed, 85% to 95% were seen once. V trimming: 2 bases; J trimming: 4 bases; junction bases outside the gene matches: 7. The germline gives CDR1 SNHLY, CDR2 FYNNEI. This CDR3 comprises 16 residues. These data originate in a study of graft-versus-host responses after intestinal transplantation. Sequenced material: unstimulated CD8+ T cells sorted from spleen or lymph node cells, taken before transplant. This TCR came from a human donor who was the organ donor for an intestinal transplant. The rearrangement uses TRBV2 and TRBJ2-5, with TRBD2 identical over 10 bases. CDR3 protein: CASSESERGGAETQYF. CDR3 nucleotide sequence: TGTGCCAGCAGTGAATCGGAGCGGGGGGGGGCAGAGACCCAGTACTTC.